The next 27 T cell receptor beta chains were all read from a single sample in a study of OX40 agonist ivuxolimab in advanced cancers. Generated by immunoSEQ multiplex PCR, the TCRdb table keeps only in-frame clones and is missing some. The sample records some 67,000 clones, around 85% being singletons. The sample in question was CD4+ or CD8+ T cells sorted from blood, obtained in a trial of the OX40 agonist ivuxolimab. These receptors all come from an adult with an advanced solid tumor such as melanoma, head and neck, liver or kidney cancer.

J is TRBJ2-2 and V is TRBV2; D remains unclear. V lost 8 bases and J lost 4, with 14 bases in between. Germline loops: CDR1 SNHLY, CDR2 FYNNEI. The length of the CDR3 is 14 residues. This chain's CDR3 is CASLEGKSTGELFF. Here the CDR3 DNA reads TGTGCCAGCCTTGAAGGGAAGAGCACCGGGGAGCTGTTTTTT.

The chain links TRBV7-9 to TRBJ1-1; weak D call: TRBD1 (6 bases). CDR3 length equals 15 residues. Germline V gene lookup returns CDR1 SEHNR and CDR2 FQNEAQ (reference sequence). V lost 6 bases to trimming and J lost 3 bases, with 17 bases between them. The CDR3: CASRVDSSAHTEAFF. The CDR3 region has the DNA TGTGCCAGCAGGGTGGACAGCTCAGCTCACACTGAAGCTTTCTTT.

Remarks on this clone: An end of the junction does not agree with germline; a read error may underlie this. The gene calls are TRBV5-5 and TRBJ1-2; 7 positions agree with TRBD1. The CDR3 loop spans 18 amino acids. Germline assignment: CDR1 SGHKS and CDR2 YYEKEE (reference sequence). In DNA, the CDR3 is TGCGCCAGCAGCCAAGGCTTGGGACAGACTTCTACGATCTATGGCTACACCTTC. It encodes CASSQGLGQTSTIYGYTF.

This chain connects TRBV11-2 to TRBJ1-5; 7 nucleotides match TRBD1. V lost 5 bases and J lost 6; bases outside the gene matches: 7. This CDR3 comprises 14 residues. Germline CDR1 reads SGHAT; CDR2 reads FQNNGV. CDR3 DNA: TGTGCCAGCAGCCCAGGGGGATGGGGTCAGCCCCAGCATTTT. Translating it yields CASSPGGWGQPQHF.

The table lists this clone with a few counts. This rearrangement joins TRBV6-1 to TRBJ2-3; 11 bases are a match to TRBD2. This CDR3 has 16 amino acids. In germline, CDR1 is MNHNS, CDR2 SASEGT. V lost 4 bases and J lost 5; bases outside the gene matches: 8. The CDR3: CASSGRSGGALDTQYF. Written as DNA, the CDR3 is TGTGCCAGCAGTGGGCGTAGCGGGGGGGCCCTAGATACGCAGTATTTT.

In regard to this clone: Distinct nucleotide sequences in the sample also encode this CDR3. CDR3 region: CASRPPEANTEAFF. CDR3 bases: TGCGCAAGTCGCCCCCCCGAGGCGAACACTGAAGCTTTCTTT. This chain joins TRBV12-2 and TRBJ1-1. TRBV12-2 is a documented pseudogene. The CDR3 loop spans 14 amino acids.

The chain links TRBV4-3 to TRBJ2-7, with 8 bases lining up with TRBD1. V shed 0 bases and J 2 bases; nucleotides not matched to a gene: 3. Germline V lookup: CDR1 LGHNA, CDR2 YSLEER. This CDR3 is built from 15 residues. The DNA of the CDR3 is TGCGCCAGCAGCCAAGAAAGGACAGGGCCCTACGAGCAGTACTTC. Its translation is CASSQERTGPYEQYF.

The CDR3: CASSYSTGGYGYTF. CDR3 coding DNA: TGTGCCAGCAGTTACTCGACCGGGGGCTATGGCTACACCTTC. The rearrangement uses TRBV6-5 and TRBJ1-2; perhaps TRBD1 as D (5 bases). With 0 bases removed from V and 4 bases from J, the gap between germline ends came to 9 bases. This CDR3 spans 14 amino acids. CDR1 MNHEY and CDR2 SVGAGI come from the germline V gene.

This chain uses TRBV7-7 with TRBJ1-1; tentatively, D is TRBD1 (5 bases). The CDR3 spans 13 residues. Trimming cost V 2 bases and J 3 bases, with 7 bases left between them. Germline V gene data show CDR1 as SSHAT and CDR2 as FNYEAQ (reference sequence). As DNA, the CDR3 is TGTGCCAGCAGCTTATCCAGGGACACTGAAGCTTTCTTT. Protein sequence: CASSLSRDTEAFF.

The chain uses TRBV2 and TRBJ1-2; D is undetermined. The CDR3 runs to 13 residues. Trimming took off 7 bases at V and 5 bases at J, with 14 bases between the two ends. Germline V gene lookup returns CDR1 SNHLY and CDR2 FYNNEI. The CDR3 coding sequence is TGTGCCAGCACCCCTACAACGGGTTATGGCTACACCTTC. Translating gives CASTPTTGYGYTF.

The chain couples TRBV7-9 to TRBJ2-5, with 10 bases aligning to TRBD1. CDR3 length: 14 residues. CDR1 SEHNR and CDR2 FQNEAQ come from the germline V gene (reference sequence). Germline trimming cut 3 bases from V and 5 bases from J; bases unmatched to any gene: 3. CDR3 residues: CASSLGTGDETQYF. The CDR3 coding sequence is TGTGCCAGCAGCTTGGGGACAGGGGACGAGACCCAGTACTTC.

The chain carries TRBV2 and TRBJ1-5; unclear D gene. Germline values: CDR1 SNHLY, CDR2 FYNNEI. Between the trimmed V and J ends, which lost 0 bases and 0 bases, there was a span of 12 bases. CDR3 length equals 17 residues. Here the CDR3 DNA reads TGTGCCAGCAGTGAAGCGCCCCTAGGGCGTAGCAATCAGCCCCAGCATTTT. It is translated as CASSEAPLGRSNQPQHF.

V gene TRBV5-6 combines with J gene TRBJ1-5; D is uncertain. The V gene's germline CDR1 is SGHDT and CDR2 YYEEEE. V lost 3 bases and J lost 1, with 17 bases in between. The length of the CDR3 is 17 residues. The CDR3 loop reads CASSSYSRARSNQPQHF. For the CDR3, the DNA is TGTGCCAGCAGCTCCTACTCGAGGGCGCGGAGCAATCAGCCCCAGCATTTT.

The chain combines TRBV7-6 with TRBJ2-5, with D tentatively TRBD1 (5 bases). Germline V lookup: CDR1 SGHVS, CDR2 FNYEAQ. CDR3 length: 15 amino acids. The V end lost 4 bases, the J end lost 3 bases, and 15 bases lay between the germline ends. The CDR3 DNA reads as TGTGCCAGCAGCTCCCGGACCAGGGATAAAGAGACCCAGTACTTC. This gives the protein CASSSRTRDKETQYF.

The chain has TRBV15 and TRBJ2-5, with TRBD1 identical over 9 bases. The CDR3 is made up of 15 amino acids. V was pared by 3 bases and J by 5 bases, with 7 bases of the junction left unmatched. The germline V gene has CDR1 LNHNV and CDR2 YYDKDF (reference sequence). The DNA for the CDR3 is TGTGCCACCAGCAGGGAACAGGGGGCTGGGGAGACCCAGTACTTC. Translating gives CATSREQGAGETQYF.

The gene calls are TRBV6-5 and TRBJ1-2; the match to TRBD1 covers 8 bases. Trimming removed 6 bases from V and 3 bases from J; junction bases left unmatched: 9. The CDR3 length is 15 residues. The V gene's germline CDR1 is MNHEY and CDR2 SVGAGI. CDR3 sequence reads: CASSPRQGAYYGYTF. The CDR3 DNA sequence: TGTGCCAGCAGCCCCCGGCAGGGGGCTTACTATGGCTACACCTTC.

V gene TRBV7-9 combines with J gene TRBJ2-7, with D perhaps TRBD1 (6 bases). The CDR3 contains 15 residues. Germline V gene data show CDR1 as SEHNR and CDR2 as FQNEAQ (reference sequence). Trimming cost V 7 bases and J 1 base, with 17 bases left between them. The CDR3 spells CASTRQGTLSYEQYF. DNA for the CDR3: TGTGCCAGCACCCGTCAGGGGACACTTTCCTACGAGCAGTACTTC.

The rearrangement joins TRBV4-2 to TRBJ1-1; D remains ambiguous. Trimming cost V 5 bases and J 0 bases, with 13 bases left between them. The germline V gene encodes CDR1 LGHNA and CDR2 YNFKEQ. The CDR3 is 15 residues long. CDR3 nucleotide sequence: TGTGCCAGCAGCTGGAGGACGGCGCTGAACACTGAAGCTTTCTTT. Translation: CASSWRTALNTEAFF.

CDR3 in amino acids: CASSPTGAPGYTF. The CDR3 DNA reads TGTGCCAGCAGCCCAACCGGTGCCCCGGGCTACACCTTC. The genes are TRBV7-6 and TRBJ1-2; no clear D. CDR3 length equals 13 residues. The V gene's germline CDR1 is SGHVS and CDR2 FNYEAQ. V lost 5 bases and J 8 bases, leaving 15 bases between the germline ends. Based on the CDR3 plus reference TRBV7-6 and TRBJ1-2, the full variable domain is GAGVSQSPRYKVTKRGQDVALRCDPISGHVSLYWYRQALGQGPEFLTYFNYEAQQDKSGLPNDRFSAERPEGSISTLTIQRTEQRDSAMYRCASSPTGAPGYTFGSGTRLTVV.

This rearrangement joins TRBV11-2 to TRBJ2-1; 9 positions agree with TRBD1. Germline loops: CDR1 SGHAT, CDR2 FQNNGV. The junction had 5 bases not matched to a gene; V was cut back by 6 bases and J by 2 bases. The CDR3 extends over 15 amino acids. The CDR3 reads CASSSGQGPYNEQFF. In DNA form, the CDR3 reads TGTGCCAGCAGTTCGGGACAGGGACCCTACAATGAGCAGTTCTTC.

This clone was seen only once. The CDR3 reads CASSLWEEQFF. For the CDR3, the DNA is TGTGCCAGCAGCTTATGGGAGGAGCAGTTCTTC. This chain uses TRBV5-6 with TRBJ2-1, with D perhaps matching TRBD2 (5 bases). The CDR3 has 11 residues. Germline V gives CDR1 SGHDT, CDR2 YYEEEE. With 2 bases removed from V and 10 bases from J, the gap between germline ends came to 7 bases. Combining the CDR3 with reference TRBV5-6 and TRBJ2-1 gives the whole variable domain DAGVTQSPTHLIKTRGQQVTLRCSPKSGHDTVSWYQQALGQGPQFIFQYYEEEERQRGNFPDRFSGHQFPNYSSELNVNALLLGDSALYLCASSLWEEQFFGPGTRLTVL.

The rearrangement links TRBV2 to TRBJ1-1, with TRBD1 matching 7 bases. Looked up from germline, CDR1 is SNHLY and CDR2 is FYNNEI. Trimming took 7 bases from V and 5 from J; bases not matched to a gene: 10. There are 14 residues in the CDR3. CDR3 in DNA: TGTGCCAGCACCGCGACAGGGATAGGTACTGAAGCTTTCTTT. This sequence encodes CASTATGIGTEAFF.

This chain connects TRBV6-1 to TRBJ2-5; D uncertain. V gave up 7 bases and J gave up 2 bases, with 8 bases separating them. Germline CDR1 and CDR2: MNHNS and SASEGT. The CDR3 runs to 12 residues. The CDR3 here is CASNRYQETQYF. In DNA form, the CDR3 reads TGTGCCAGCAACAGATATCAAGAGACCCAGTACTTC.

For the CDR3, the DNA is TGTGCCAGCAGTTGGGGGCGTCTAGACACCTCCTACGAGCAGTACTTC. Its translation is CASSWGRLDTSYEQYF. The chain has TRBV2 and TRBJ2-7, with D perhaps TRBD1 (6 bases). Trimming took off 5 bases at V and 0 bases at J, with 17 bases between the two ends. The CDR3 spans 16 residues. Germline CDR1 and CDR2: SNHLY and FYNNEI.

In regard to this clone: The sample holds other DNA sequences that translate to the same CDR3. This chain's CDR3 is CASSLQGNTEAFF. DNA for the CDR3: TGTGCCAGCAGCCTGCAGGGGAACACTGAAGCTTTCTTT. This chain uses TRBV7-8 with TRBJ1-1, with D possibly being TRBD1 (5 bases). The CDR3 consists of 13 residues. V lost 5 bases and J lost 1, with 8 bases in between. CDR1 and CDR2 from the germline V gene are SGHVS and FQNEAQ. The full variable domain, with the rest looked up from reference TRBV7-8 and TRBJ1-1, is GAGVSQSPRYKVAKRGQDVALRCDPISGHVSLFWYQQALGQGPEFLTYFQNEAQLDKSGLPSDRFFAERPEGSVSTLKIQRTQQEDSAVYLCASSLQGNTEAFFGQGTRLTVV.

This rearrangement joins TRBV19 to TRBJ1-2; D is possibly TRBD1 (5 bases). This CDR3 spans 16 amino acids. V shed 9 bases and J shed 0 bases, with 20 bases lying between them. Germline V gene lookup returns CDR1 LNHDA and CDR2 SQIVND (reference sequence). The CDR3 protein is CASSSLLDKANYGYTF. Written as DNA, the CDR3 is TGTGCCAGCTCTTCCCTTCTGGACAAAGCTAACTATGGCTACACCTTC.

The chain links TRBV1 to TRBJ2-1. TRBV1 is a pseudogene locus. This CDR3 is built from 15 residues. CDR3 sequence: CTSSRGTRSHNEQFF. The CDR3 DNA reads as TGCACCAGCAGCCGTGGGACCAGAAGCCATAATGAGCAGTTCTTC.